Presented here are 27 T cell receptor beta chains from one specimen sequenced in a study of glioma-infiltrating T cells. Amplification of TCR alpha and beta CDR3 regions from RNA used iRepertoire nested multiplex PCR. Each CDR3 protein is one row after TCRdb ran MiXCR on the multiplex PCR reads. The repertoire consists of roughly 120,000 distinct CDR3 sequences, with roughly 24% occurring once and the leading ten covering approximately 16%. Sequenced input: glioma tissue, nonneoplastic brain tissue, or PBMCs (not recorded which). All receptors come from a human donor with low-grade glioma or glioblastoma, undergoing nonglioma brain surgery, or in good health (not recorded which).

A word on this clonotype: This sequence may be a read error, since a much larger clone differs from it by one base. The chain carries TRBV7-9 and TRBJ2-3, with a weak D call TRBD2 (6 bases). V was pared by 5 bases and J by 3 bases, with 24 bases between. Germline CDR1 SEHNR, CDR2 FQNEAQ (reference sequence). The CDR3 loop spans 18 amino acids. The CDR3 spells CASSLSPRLARGTDTQYF. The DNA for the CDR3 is TGTGCCAGCAGCCTTTCCCCTCGTCTAGCGAGAGGTACAGATACGCAGTATTTT.

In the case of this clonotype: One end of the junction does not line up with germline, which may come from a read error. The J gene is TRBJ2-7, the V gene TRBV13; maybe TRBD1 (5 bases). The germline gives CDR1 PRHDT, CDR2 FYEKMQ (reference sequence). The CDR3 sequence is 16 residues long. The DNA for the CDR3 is TGTGCCAGCAGCGTAGGATTGGGGCCTGCCTCCTACGAGCAGTACTTC. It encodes CASSVGLGPASYEQYF.

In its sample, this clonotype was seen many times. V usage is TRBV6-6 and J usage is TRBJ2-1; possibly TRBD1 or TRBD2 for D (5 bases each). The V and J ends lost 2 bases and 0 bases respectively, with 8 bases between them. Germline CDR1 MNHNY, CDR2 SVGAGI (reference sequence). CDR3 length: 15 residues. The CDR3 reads CASSYEGSSYNEQFF. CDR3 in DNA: TGTGCCAGCAGTTACGAGGGGAGCTCCTACAATGAGCAGTTCTTC.

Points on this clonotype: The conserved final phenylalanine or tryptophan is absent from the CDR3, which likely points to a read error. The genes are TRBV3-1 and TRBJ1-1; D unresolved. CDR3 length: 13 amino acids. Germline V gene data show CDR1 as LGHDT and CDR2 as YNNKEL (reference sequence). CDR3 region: CASRQGDGPEAFS. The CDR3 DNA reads TGTGCCAGCCGCCAAGGCGACGGGCCTGAAGCTTTCTCT.

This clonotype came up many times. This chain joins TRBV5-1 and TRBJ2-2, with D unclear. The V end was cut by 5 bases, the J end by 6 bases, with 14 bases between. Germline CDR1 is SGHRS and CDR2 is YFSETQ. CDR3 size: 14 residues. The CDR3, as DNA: TGCGCCAGCAGTTGGACGCAAGTCCCCGGGGAGCTGTTTTTT. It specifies CASSWTQVPGELFF. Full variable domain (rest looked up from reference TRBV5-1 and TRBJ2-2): KAGVTQTPRYLIKTRGQQVTLSCSPISGHRSVSWYQQTPGQGLQFLFEYFSETQRNKGNFPGRFSGRQFSNSRSEMNVSTLELGDSALYLCASSWTQVPGELFFGEGSRLTVL.

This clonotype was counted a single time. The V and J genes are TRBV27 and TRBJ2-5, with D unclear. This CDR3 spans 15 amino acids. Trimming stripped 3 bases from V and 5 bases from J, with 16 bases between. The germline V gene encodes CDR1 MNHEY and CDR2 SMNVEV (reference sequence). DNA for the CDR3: TGTGCCAGCAGTTTTAAAATCACAGCTCATGAGACCCAGTACTTC. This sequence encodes CASSFKITAHETQYF.

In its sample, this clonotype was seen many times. The CDR3, as DNA: TGCAGTGCCGGACAGGGGGGGAATCAGCCCCAGCATTTT. Protein: CSAGQGGNQPQHF. The genes are TRBV20-1 and TRBJ1-5; 10 nucleotides line up with TRBD1. CDR3 length: 13 residues. The J segment lost 4 bases and the V segment lost 6 bases, leaving 3 bases of the junction unmatched. Germline V gives CDR1 DFQATT, CDR2 SNEGSKA (reference sequence).

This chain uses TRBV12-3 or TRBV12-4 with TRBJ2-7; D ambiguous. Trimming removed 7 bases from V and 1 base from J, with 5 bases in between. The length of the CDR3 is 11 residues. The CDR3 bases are TGTGCCAGCACCTATTCCTACGAGCAGTACTTC. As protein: CASTYSYEQYF.

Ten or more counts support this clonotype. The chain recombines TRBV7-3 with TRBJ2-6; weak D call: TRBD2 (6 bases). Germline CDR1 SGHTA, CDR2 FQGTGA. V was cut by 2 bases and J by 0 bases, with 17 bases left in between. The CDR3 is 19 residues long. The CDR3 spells CASSLEGTAYASGANVLTF. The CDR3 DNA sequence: TGTGCCAGCAGCTTAGAAGGGACTGCCTACGCCTCTGGGGCCAACGTCCTGACTTTC. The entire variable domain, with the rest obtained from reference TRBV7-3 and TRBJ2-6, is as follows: GAGVSQTPSNKVTEKGKYVELRCDPISGHTALYWYRQSLGQGPEFLIYFQGTGAADDSGLPNDRFFAVRPEGSVSTLKIQRTERGDSAVYLCASSLEGTAYASGANVLTFGAGSRLTVL.

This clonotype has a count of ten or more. CDR3 DNA: TGTGCCAGTAGGCCGGGGGTGAACACTGAAGCTTTCTTT. Its translation is CASRPGVNTEAFF. The V gene is TRBV19, the J gene TRBJ1-1; a possible D gene is TRBD1 (5 bases). Trimming left V 6 bases short and J 0 bases short, with 8 bases between. Germline CDR1 is LNHDA and CDR2 is SQIVND (reference sequence). The CDR3 contains 13 residues.

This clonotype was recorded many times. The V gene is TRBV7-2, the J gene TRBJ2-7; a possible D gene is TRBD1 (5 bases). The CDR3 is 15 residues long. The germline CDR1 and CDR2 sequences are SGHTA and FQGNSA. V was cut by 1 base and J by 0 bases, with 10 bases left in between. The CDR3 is CASSLETGISYEQYF. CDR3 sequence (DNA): TGTGCCAGCAGCTTAGAAACAGGTATCTCCTACGAGCAGTACTTC.

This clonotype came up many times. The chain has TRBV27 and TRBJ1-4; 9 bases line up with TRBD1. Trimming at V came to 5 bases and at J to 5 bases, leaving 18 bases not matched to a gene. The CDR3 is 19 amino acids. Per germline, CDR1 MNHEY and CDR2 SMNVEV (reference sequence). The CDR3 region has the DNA TGTGCCAGCAGTCCGCCGGACAGGGGCCCAGGCGGTTCGAATGAAAAACTGTTTTTT. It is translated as CASSPPDRGPGGSNEKLFF.

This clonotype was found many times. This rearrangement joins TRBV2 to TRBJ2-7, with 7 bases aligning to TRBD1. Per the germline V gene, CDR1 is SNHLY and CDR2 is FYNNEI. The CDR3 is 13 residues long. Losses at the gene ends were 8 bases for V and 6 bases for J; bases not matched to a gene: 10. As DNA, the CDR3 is TGTGCCAGCCGGACAGGACTCCTTTCCGAGCAGTACTTC. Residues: CASRTGLLSEQYF.

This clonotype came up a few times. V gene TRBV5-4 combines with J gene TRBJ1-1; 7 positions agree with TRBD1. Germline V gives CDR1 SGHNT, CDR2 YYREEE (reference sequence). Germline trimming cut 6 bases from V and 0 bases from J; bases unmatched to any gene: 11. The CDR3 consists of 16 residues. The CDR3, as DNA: TGTGCCAGCAACCATATTACCGGGACAGTGAACACTGAAGCTTTCTTT. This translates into CASNHITGTVNTEAFF.

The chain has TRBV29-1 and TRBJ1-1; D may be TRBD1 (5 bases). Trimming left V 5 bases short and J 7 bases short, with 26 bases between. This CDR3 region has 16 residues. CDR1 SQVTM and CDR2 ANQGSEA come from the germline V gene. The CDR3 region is CSVLGLRPELQYEAFF. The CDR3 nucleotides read TGCAGCGTTCTGGGACTCCGGCCAGAGTTACAATATGAAGCTTTCTTT.

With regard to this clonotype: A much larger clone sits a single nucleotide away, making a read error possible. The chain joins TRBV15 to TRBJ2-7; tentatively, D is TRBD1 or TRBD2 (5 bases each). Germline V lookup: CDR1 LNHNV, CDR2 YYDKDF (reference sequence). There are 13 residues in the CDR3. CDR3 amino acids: CVTSRDREYEQYF. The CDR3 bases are TGTGTCACCAGCAGGGACCGCGAGTACGAGCAGTACTTC. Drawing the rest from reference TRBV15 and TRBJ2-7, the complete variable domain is DAMVIQNPRYQVTQFGKPVTLSCSQTLNHNVMYWYQQKSSQAPKLLFHYYDKDFNNEADTPDNFQSRRPNTSFCFLDIRSPGLGDTAMYLCVTSRDREYEQYFGPGTRLTVT.

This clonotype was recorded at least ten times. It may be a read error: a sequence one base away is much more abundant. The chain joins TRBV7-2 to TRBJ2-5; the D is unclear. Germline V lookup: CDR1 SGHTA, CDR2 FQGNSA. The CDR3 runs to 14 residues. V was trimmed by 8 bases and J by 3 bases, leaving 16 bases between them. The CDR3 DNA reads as TGTGCCAGCCGCCCCGGACGCTTAGAAGAGACCCAGTACTTC. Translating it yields CASRPGRLEETQYF. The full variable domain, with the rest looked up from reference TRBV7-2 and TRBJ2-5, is GAGVSQSPSNKVTEKGKDVELRCDPISGHTALYWYRQSLGQGLEFLIYFQGNSAPDKSGLPSDRFSAERTGGSVSTLTIQRTQQEDSAVYLCASRPGRLEETQYFGPGTRLLVL.

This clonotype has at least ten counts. The DNA for the CDR3 is TGTGCCACCAGCAGAGAATCGAATACAGGGGATAGCAATCAGCCCCAGCATTTT. It encodes CATSRESNTGDSNQPQHF. The chain has TRBV15 and TRBJ1-5, with 7 bases matching TRBD1. CDR1 LNHNV and CDR2 YYDKDF come from the germline V gene (reference sequence). J gave up 0 bases and V 0 bases, and 8 bases lay outside the gene matches. The CDR3 spans 18 residues.

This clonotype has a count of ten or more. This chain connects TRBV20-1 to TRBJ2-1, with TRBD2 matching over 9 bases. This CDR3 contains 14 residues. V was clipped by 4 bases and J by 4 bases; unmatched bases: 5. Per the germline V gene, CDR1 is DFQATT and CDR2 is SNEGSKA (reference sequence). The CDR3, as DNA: TGCAGTGCTAAGAGTAGCGGGAGTTACAATGAGCAGTTCTTC. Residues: CSAKSSGSYNEQFF.

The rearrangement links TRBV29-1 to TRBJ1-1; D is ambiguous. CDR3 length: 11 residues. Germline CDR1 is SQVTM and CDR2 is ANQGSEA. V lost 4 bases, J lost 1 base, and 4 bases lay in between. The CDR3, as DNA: TGCAGCGTTGGCGAGAACACTGAAGCTTTCTTT. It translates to CSVGENTEAFF.

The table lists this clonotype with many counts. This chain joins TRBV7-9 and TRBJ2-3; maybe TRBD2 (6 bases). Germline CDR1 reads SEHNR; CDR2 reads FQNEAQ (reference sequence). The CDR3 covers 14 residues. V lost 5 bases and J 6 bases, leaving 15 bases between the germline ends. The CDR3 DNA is TGTGCCAGCAGCGGACCGGGACTGCACGATACGCAGTATTTT. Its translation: CASSGPGLHDTQYF. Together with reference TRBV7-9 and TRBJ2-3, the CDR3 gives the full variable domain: DTGVSQNPRHKITKRGQNVTFRCDPISEHNRLYWYRQTLGQGPEFLTYFQNEAQLEKSRLLSDRFSAERPKGSFSTLEIQRTEQGDSAMYLCASSGPGLHDTQYFGPGTRLTVL.

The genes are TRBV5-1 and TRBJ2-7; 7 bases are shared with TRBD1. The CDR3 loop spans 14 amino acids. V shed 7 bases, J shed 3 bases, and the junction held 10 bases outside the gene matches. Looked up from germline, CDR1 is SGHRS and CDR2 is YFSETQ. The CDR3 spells CASGTGAGGYEQYF. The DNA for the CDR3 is TGCGCCAGCGGAACCGGGGCAGGGGGCTACGAGCAGTACTTC.

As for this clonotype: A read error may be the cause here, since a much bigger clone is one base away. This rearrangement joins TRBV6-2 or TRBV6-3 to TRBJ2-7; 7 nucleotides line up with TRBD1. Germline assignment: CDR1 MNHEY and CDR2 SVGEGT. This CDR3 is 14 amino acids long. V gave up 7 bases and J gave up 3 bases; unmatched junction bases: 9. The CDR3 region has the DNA TGTGCCAGCACCGAGGGGGCCTTCTTCTACGAGCAGTACTTC. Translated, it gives CASTEGAFFYEQYF.

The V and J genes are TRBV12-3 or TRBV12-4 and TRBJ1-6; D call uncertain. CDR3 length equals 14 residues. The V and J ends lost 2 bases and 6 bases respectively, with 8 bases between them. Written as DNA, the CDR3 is TGTGCCAGCAGTTTATCGGTCCTTAATTCACCCCTCCACTTT. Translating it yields CASSLSVLNSPLHF.

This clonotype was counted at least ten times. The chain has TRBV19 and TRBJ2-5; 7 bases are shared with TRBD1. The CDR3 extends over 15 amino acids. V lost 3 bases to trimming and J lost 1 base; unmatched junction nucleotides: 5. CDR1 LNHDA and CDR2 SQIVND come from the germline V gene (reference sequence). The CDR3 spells CASSIPRTGQETQYF. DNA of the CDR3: TGTGCCAGTAGTATCCCCCGGACAGGCCAAGAGACCCAGTACTTC. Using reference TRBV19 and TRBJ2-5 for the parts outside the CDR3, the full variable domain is DGGITQSPKYLFRKEGQNVTLSCEQNLNHDAMYWYRQDPGQGLRLIYYSQIVNDFQKGDIAEGYSVSREKKESFPLTVTSAQKNPTAFYLCASSIPRTGQETQYFGPGTRLLVL.

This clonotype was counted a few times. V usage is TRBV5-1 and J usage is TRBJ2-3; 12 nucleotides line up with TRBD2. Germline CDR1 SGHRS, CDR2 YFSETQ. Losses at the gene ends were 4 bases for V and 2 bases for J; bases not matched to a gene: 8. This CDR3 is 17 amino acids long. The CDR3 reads CASSSGLAGTSTDTQYF. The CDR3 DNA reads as TGCGCCAGCAGCAGTGGACTAGCGGGAACTTCCACAGATACGCAGTATTTT.

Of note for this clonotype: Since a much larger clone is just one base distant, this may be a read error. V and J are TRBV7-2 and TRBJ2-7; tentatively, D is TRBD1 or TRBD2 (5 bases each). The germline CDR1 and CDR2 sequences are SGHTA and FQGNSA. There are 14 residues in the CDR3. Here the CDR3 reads CASSTAGSSYEQCF. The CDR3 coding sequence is TGTGCCAGCAGCACCGCAGGGAGCTCCTACGAGCAGTGCTTC. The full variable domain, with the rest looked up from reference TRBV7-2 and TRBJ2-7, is GAGVSQSPSNKVTEKGKDVELRCDPISGHTALYWYRQSLGQGLEFLIYFQGNSAPDKSGLPSDRFSAERTGGSVSTLTIQRTQQEDSAVYLCASSTAGSSYEQCFGPGTRLTVT.